Ten or more counts support the clone carrying this TCR beta chain. An end of the junction does not agree with germline; a read error may underlie this. Alongside a J-beta primer mix, a sample-barcoded 5' primer served in a second PCR lasting roughly 7 to 11 cycles. In TCRdb, the 5' RACE reads were re-called with MiXCR into one record per CDR3 protein. The table has a few hundred thousand distinct CDR3 sequences, 27% seen once. Germline CDR1 SGHRS, CDR2 YFSETQ. There are 14 residues in the CDR3. The sample originates from a study of blood T cells in healthy people across ages. This same sample was also taken into another study, of T cells of mothers and their children.

Sequences were obtained from blood. The rearrangement links TRBV5-1 to TRBJ1-6; TRBD1 might be the D (6 bases). This receptor was taken from a boy aged 2 to 10 in good health. The CDR3 spells CASSLGQGNSPLHF. In nucleotides, the CDR3 is TGTGCCAGCAGCTTAGGGCAGGGGAATTCACCCCTCCACTTT.